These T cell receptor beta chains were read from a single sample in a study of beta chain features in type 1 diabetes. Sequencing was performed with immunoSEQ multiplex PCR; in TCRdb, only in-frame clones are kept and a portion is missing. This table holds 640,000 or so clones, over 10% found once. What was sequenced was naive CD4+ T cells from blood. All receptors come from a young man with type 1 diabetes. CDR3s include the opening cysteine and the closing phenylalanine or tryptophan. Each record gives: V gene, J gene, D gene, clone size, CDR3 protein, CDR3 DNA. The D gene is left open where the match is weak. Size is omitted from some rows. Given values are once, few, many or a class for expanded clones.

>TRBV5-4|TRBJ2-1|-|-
CASSSGGPSYNEQFF
TGTGCCAGCAGCTCCGGGGGGCCCTCCTACAATGAGCAGTTCTTC
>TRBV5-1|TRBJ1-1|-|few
CASSNPTEHEAFF
TGCGCCAGCAGCAACCCGACAGAGCATGAAGCTTTCTTT
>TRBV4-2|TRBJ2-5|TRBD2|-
CASSQDGLAGALYQETQYF
TGTGCCAGCAGCCAAGATGGGCTAGCGGGGGCCTTGTACCAAGAGACCCAGTACTTC
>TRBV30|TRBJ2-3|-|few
CAWNMGTQYF
TGTGCCTGGAATATGGGCACGCAGTATTTT
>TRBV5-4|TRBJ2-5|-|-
CASSHQQGPQETQYF
TGTGCCAGCAGCCACCAACAGGGTCCCCAAGAGACCCAGTACTTC
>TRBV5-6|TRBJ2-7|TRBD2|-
CASSGGLAPYEQYF
TGTGCCAGCAGCGGCGGACTAGCGCCCTACGAGCAGTACTTC
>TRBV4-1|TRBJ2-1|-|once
CASSHSGGGIKDEQFF
TGCGCCAGCAGCCATTCTGGAGGGGGTATTAAGGATGAGCAGTTCTTC
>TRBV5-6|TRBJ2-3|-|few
CASSLKSADTQYF
TGTGCCAGCAGCTTGAAATCGGCAGATACGCAGTATTTT
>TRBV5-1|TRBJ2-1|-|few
CASSNQGINHNEQFF
TGCGCCAGCAGCAACCAGGGGATAAACCACAATGAGCAGTTCTTC
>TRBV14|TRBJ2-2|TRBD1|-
CASSQPGQGFTGELFF
TGTGCCAGCAGCCAACCGGGACAGGGGTTCACCGGGGAGCTGTTTTTT
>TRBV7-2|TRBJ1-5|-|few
CASSIQGLEQPQHF
TGTGCCAGCAGCATACAGGGATTGGAGCAGCCCCAGCATTTT
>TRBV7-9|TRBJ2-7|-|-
CASSLVEGAYEQYF
TGTGCCAGCAGCTTAGTTGAGGGGGCCTACGAGCAGTACTTC
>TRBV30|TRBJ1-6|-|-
CAWAGRISYNSPLHF
TGTGCCTGGGCAGGGCGCATATCCTATAATTCACCCCTCCACTTT
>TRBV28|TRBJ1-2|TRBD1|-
CASHIGTGVGYTF
TGTGCCAGTCACATTGGGACAGGGGTAGGCTACACCTTC
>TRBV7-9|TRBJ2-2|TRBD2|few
CASSPHSPLAGLRTGELFF
TGTGCCAGCAGCCCCCACTCCCCCCTAGCGGGGCTACGCACCGGGGAGCTGTTTTTT
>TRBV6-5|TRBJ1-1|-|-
CASSYWGAGEDTEAFF
TGTGCCAGCAGTTACTGGGGGGCTGGGGAGGACACTGAAGCTTTCTTT
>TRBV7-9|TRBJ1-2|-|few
CASGLGLQNYGYTF
TGTGCCAGCGGACTGGGACTGCAAAACTATGGCTACACCTTC
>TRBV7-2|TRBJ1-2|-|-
CAIRRAARGYTF
TGTGCCATCCGGAGGGCGGCACGGGGCTACACCTTC
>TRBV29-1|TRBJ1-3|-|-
CSVRTGSGNTIYF
TGCAGCGTCCGAACAGGGTCCGGAAACACCATATATTTT
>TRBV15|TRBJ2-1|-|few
CATSFRRYNEQFF
TGTGCCACCAGCTTCCGACGGTACAATGAGCAGTTCTTC
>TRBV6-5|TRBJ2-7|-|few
CASSEGPTIYEQYF
TGTGCCAGCAGTGAGGGACCGACTATCTACGAGCAGTACTTC
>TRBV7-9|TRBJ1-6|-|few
CASSQSPGGSPLHF
TGTGCCAGCAGCCAGAGCCCTGGGGGATCACCCCTCCACTTT
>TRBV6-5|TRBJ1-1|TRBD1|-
CASSRQGNLEAFF
TGTGCCAGCAGCCGACAGGGGAACTTGGAAGCTTTCTTT
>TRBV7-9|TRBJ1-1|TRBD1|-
CASSEWTGGTEAFF
TGTGCCAGCAGCGAGTGGACAGGGGGCACTGAAGCTTTCTTT
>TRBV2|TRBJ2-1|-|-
CASSVGHEQFF
TGTGCCAGCAGTGTGGGACATGAGCAGTTCTTC
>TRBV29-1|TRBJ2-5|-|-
CSAGGETQYF
TGCAGCGCTGGCGGAGAGACCCAGTACTTC
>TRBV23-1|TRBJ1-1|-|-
CASRHRGPPRTEAFF
TGCGCCAGCAGGCACCGGGGACCCCCGCGCACTGAAGCTTTCTTT
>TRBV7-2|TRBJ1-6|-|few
CASSLDAGTNSPLHF
TGTGCCAGCAGCTTAGATGCCGGAACTAATTCACCCCTCCACTTT
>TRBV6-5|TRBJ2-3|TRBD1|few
CASTDRDTDTQYF
TGTGCCAGTACTGACAGGGACACAGATACGCAGTATTTT
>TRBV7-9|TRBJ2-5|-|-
CASSFSIVETQYF
TGTGCCAGCAGCTTTAGTATCGTGGAGACCCAGTACTTC
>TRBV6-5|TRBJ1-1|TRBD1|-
CASRNDRETEAFF
TGTGCCAGCAGAAACGACAGGGAAACTGAAGCTTTCTTT
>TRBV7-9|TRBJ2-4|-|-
CASSPLGLAKNIQYF
TGTGCCAGCAGCCCCCTCGGGCTAGCCAAAAACATTCAGTACTTC
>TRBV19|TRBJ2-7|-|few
CASRGPGGTYEQYF
TGTGCCAGTAGGGGACCGGGGGGCACCTACGAGCAGTACTTC
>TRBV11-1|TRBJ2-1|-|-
CASSPGSSYNEQFF
TGTGCCAGCAGCCCTGGTAGCTCCTACAATGAGCAGTTCTTC
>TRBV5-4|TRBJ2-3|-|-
CASSLTSMTQYF
TGTGCCAGCAGCTTGACCTCAATGACGCAGTATTTT
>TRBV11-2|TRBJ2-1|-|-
CASSFGQGILNEQFF
TGTGCCAGCAGCTTTGGGCAGGGCATACTCAATGAGCAGTTCTTC
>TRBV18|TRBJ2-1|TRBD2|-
CASSPSGGAWDEQFF
TGTGCCAGCTCACCTAGCGGGGGGGCCTGGGATGAGCAGTTCTTC
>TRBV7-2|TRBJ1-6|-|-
CASSPNPGSPLHF
TGTGCCAGCAGCCCCAATCCGGGTTCACCCCTCCACTTT
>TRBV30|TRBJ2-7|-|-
CAWGQGNEQYF
TGTGCCTGGGGGCAGGGTAACGAGCAGTACTTC
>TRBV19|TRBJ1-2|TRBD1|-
CASSPTGKGEYGYTF
TGTGCCAGTAGTCCGACAGGGAAGGGGGAGTATGGCTACACCTTC
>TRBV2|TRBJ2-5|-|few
CASSVGQGHETQYF
TGTGCCAGCAGTGTGGGGCAGGGCCATGAGACCCAGTACTTC
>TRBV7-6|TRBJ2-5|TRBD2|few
CASSLAQPGLAPYQETQYF
TGTGCCAGCAGCTTAGCGCAGCCGGGACTAGCGCCGTACCAAGAGACCCAGTACTTC
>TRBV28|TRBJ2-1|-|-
CASSSWNEQFF
TGTGCCAGCAGTTCTTGGAATGAGCAGTTCTTC
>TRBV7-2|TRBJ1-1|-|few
CASSLVTGGNTEAFF
TGTGCCAGCAGCTTAGTGACAGGAGGGAACACTGAAGCTTTCTTT
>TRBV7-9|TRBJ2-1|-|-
CASSPPGPRGEQFF
TGTGCCAGCAGCCCCCCGGGGCCGAGGGGCGAGCAGTTCTTC
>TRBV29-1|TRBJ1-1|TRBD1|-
CSVRDRGNTEAFF
TGCAGCGTAAGGGACAGGGGAAACACTGAAGCTTTCTTT
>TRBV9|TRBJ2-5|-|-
CASSVVGQVQETQYF
TGTGCCAGCAGCGTAGTAGGCCAAGTACAAGAGACCCAGTACTTC
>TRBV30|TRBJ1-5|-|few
CAWSSVGGNQPQHF
TGTGCCTGGAGTTCAGTGGGGGGGAATCAGCCCCAGCATTTT
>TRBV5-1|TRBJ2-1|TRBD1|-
CASSFTGVVNNEQFF
TGCGCCAGCAGCTTTACAGGGGTGGTTAACAATGAGCAGTTCTTC
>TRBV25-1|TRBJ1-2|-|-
CASSEYKGSDNYGYTF
TGTGCCAGCAGTGAATATAAGGGCTCGGATAACTATGGCTACACCTTC